A selection of T cell receptor beta chains follows, all from one sample in a study of CD8 T cells in Susac syndrome. TCRdb re-analysed the immunoSEQ multiplex PCR reads in MiXCR, keeping a single row per CDR3 protein. The sample contains about 150,000 distinct CDR3 sequences, about 93% of which appear only once. Material: CD4+ T cells from PBMCs. All receptors come from a human donor with multiple sclerosis. CDR3s include the opening cysteine and the closing phenylalanine or tryptophan. The D gene is left open where the match is weak. Size is omitted from some rows. Given values are once, few, many or a class for expanded clones.

V	D	J	size	DNA	CDR3
TRBV6-6	TRBD1	TRBJ2-3	NA	TGTGCCACCTCCAAACAGGGGAACCCAACAGATACGCAGTATTTT	CATSKQGNPTDTQYF
TRBV5-8	NA	TRBJ2-7	NA	TGTGCCAGCAGGCTTAGACAGGAACCCTACGAGCAGTACTTC	CASRLRQEPYEQYF
TRBV20-1	NA	TRBJ2-7	NA	TGCAGTGCTAGTAGCGGAAGTGCAGCCGAGCAGTACTTC	CSASSGSAAEQYF
TRBV28	TRBD1	TRBJ1-2	once	TGTGCCAGCAGTTTATATGGGGAGAAGGGGGCGGGTGGCTACACCTTC	CASSLYGEKGAGGYTF
TRBV6-2/TRBV6-3	TRBD1	TRBJ1-2	NA	TGTGCCAGCAGAAAGGGGCAGGGGGCTTCACGGCACTATGGCTACACCTTC	CASRKGQGASRHYGYTF
TRBV6-6	NA	TRBJ2-7	NA	TGTGCCGCCTCGGAAGGGGGGGCCCAGCACGAGCAGTACTTC	CAASEGGAQHEQYF
TRBV27	TRBD1	TRBJ2-5	NA	TGTGCCAGCAGTCGGACAGGTCAAGCGACCCAGTACTTC	CASSRTGQATQYF
TRBV3-1	NA	TRBJ2-1	NA	TGTGCCAGCAGCCAAGTTACCTCTAGGGGAGGTGAGCAGTTCTTC	CASSQVTSRGGEQFF
TRBV5-4	NA	TRBJ2-5	NA	TGTGCCAGCAGCTTGACTAGCACGGAGACCCAGTACTTC	CASSLTSTETQYF
TRBV12-3/TRBV12-4	NA	TRBJ2-5	NA	TGTGCCAGCAGGGGGAGGGAGACCCAGTACTTC	CASRGRETQYF
TRBV12-3/TRBV12-4	NA	TRBJ1-6	NA	TGTGCCAGCAGCCAAAACAGGGATTCACCCCTCCACTTT	CASSQNRDSPLHF
TRBV18	NA	TRBJ1-1	NA	TGTGCCAGCTCACCACGGGCAGCTGAAAACACTGAAGCTTTCTTT	CASSPRAAENTEAFF
TRBV9	TRBD2	TRBJ2-5	NA	TGTGCCAGCAGCGAGACTAGCGGGGGTTGGGAGACCCAGTACTTC	CASSETSGGWETQYF
TRBV27	NA	TRBJ2-7	NA	TGTGCCACCGCCCGGGAGACAGGGTCCTACGAGCAGTACTTC	CATARETGSYEQYF
TRBV6-5	NA	TRBJ2-6	NA	TGTGCCAGCGGACGAGAGTCCTCTGGGGCCAACGTCCTGACTTTC	CASGRESSGANVLTF